The 22 T cell receptor beta chains below were found in one sample sequenced in a study of cytomegalovirus exposure and HLA in healthy donors. 13 Jbeta primers and 60 Vbeta primers were used for the PCR. Using immunoSEQ multiplex PCR, the repertoire was profiled, and TCRdb retains in-frame clones only, with some absent. This table has about 57,000 clones, 65% to 80% appearing once. Sequencing input: PBMCs. These receptors were taken from a woman in her 30s in good health and CMV-seronegative.

This sequence joins TRBV10-2 and TRBJ2-7; 11 positions agree with TRBD2. The CDR3 sequence is 14 residues long. V lost 8 bases and J lost 1; bases outside the gene matches: 4. Germline V gene sequence: CDR1 WSHSY, CDR2 SAAADI. CDR3 nucleotide sequence: TGCGCCAGCTCTAGCGGGGGGCTATCCTACGAGCAGTACTTC. Its translation: CASSSGGLSYEQYF.

In regard to this clone: At one boundary the junction diverges from the germline segment, which might be a read error. The chain joins TRBV7-9 to TRBJ2-2, with TRBD1 identical over 11 bases. The germline gives CDR1 SEHNR, CDR2 FQNEAQ (reference sequence). The CDR3 has 16 amino acids. The CDR3 spells CSSRVGQGARTGELFF. In DNA form, the CDR3 reads TGTTCCAGCAGGGTTGGACAGGGGGCCCGCACCGGGGAGCTGTTTTTT. The complete variable domain, with remaining parts taken from reference TRBV7-9 and TRBJ2-2, reads DTGVSQNPRHKITKRGQNVTFRCDPISEHNRLYWYRQTLGQGPEFLTYFQNEAQLEKSRLLSDRFSAERPKGSFSTLEIQRTEQGDSAMYLCSSRVGQGARTGELFFGEGSRLTVL.

The V and J genes are TRBV15 and TRBJ2-2; TRBD2 is a possible D gene (6 bases). Trimming removed 0 bases at V and 6 bases at J, with 11 bases between. The V gene's germline CDR1 is LNHNV and CDR2 YYDKDF (reference sequence). The CDR3 contains 15 residues. The CDR3 DNA follows: TGTGCCACCAGCAGAGATAGCCCGGGAGCCGGGGAGCTGTTTTTT. Encoded protein: CATSRDSPGAGELFF.

This clone was observed a few times. The V gene is TRBV10-3, the J gene TRBJ2-3, with D possibly matching TRBD2 (5 bases). The germline V gene encodes CDR1 ENHRY and CDR2 SYGVKD. Trimming took 10 bases from V and 4 from J, leaving 9 bases between them. The CDR3 loop spans 11 amino acids. The chain's CDR3 is CATKLADTQYF. The CDR3 nucleotides read TGTGCCACTAAACTAGCAGATACGCAGTATTTT.

This clone was seen more than once but under ten times. CDR3 region: CASSQDTNTDTQYF. In DNA, the CDR3 is TGCGCCAGCAGCCAAGATACAAACACAGATACGCAGTATTTT. V is TRBV4-1 and J is TRBJ2-3; D gene ambiguous. The CDR3 sequence is 14 residues long. Germline V gives CDR1 MGHRA, CDR2 YSYEKL. Trimming removed 0 bases from V and 2 bases from J, with 6 bases in between.

This sequence joins TRBV2 and TRBJ1-5, with D perhaps TRBD1 (6 bases). Germline lookup yields CDR1 SNHLY and CDR2 FYNNEI. V lost 9 bases to trimming and J lost 0 bases, with 12 bases between them. The CDR3 has 14 residues. DNA for the CDR3: TGTGCCAGTGGACAGCCGGGTAGCAATCAGCCCCAGCATTTT. Protein: CASGQPGSNQPQHF. The full variable domain, completed using reference TRBV2 and TRBJ1-5, is EPEVTQTPSHQVTQMGQEVILRCVPISNHLYFYWYRQILGQKVEFLVSFYNNEISEKSEIFDDQFSVERPDGSNFTLKIRSTKLEDSAMYFCASGQPGSNQPQHFGDGTRLSIL.

The chain joins TRBV27 to TRBJ2-6; a weak D match, TRBD1 (6 bases). This CDR3 has 15 residues. Between the trimmed V and J ends, which lost 7 bases and 4 bases, there was a span of 14 bases. CDR1 and CDR2 (germline): MNHEY, SMNVEV (reference sequence). The CDR3 DNA is TGTGCCAGCAAAACAGGGTATCAGGGGGCCAACGTCCTGACTTTC. This sequence encodes CASKTGYQGANVLTF.

This clone was counted a few times. The V and J genes are TRBV19 and TRBJ2-7; 10 nucleotides agree with TRBD1. J gave up 3 bases and V 10 bases, and 12 bases lay outside the gene matches. Germline loops: CDR1 LNHDA, CDR2 SQIVND (reference sequence). The length of the CDR3 is 15 residues. The CDR3 region has the DNA TGTGCCACCGCAACGGGACAGGGGAACGTCTACGAGCAGTACTTC. It is translated as CATATGQGNVYEQYF.

The rearrangement uses TRBV6-5 and TRBJ1-1, with D unresolved. Deletions cut 9 bases from V and 2 bases from J, with 10 bases between. Germline-derived CDR1 and CDR2 are MNHEY and SVGAGI. The CDR3 spans 12 residues. CDR3 loop: CASLRGNTEAFF. The CDR3, as DNA: TGTGCCAGTCTCCGGGGAAACACTGAAGCTTTCTTT.

This clone occurred a few times. The rearrangement uses TRBV7-9 and TRBJ2-5, with TRBD1 matching 8 bases. This CDR3 has 14 amino acids. Germline loops: CDR1 SEHNR, CDR2 FQNEAQ (reference sequence). V shed 4 bases and J 1 base; nucleotides not matched to a gene: 2. The CDR3 region is CASSSDRGQETQYF. In DNA form, the CDR3 reads TGTGCCAGCAGCTCAGACAGGGGCCAAGAGACCCAGTACTTC.

This clone was seen just once. This chain links TRBV11-2 with TRBJ1-1; unclear D gene. V was shortened by 1 base and J by 1 base, with 7 bases between the two germline ends. Germline V gene lookup returns CDR1 SGHAT and CDR2 FQNNGV. The CDR3 consists of 14 residues. CDR3 coding DNA: TGTGCCAGCAGCTTAGGACTGGAGAACACTGAAGCTTTCTTT. Amino acids: CASSLGLENTEAFF.

This chain links TRBV18 with TRBJ2-2; no reliable D call. V was pared by 4 bases and J by 0 bases, with 9 bases between. The CDR3 contains 15 residues. Looked up from germline, CDR1 is KGHSH and CDR2 is LQKENI. The CDR3 loop reads CASSRRLTNTGELFF. The CDR3 bases are TGTGCCAGCTCACGGAGACTTACGAACACCGGGGAGCTGTTTTTT. Using reference TRBV18 and TRBJ2-2 for the parts outside the CDR3, the full variable domain is NAGVMQNPRHLVRRRGQEARLRCSPMKGHSHVYWYRQLPEEGLKFMVYLQKENIIDESGMPKERFSAEFPKEGPSILRIQQVVRGDSAAYFCASSRRLTNTGELFFGEGSRLTVL.

V gene TRBV18 combines with J gene TRBJ2-7; TRBD2 matches 10 bases. The CDR3 totals 14 residues. Trimming cost V 2 bases and J 4 bases; bases outside gene matches: 2. Germline V gene data show CDR1 as KGHSH and CDR2 as LQKENI. DNA of the CDR3: TGTGCCAGCTCACCATCACTAGCGGGGTACGAGCAGTACTTC. This gives the protein CASSPSLAGYEQYF.

The chain carries TRBV7-9 and TRBJ1-1; 11 bases line up with TRBD1. The V gene's germline CDR1 is SEHNR and CDR2 FQNEAQ (reference sequence). CDR3 length: 16 amino acids. With 1 base clipped from V and 5 bases from J, the junction kept 6 bases outside the gene matches. The CDR3 DNA reads TGTGCCAGCAGCTTAGGTCTGGGGACAGGGGGGACTGAAGCTTTCTTT. This translates into CASSLGLGTGGTEAFF.

The sample holds one count of this clone. The J gene is TRBJ1-2, the V gene TRBV4-1; unclear D gene. The V gene lost 0 bases and the J gene lost 1 base, with 12 bases spanning the gap. The germline gives CDR1 MGHRA, CDR2 YSYEKL. The CDR3 loop spans 16 amino acids. The DNA for the CDR3 is TGCGCCAGCAGCCAAGATTTCAGTACTAATAACTATGGCTACACCTTC. Its protein product is CASSQDFSTNNYGYTF.

The rearrangement joins TRBV6-5 to TRBJ1-1; TRBD1 agrees at 9 bases. CDR1 and CDR2 (germline): MNHEY, SVGAGI. V shed 0 bases and J 10 bases; nucleotides not matched to a gene: 9. CDR3 size: 15 residues. CDR3 in amino acids: CASSYSRTGAVGAFF. The CDR3 DNA sequence: TGTGCCAGCAGTTACTCCCGGACAGGGGCCGTCGGAGCTTTCTTT.

This chain connects TRBV7-9 to TRBJ1-2; weak D call: TRBD1 (6 bases). Germline V gene lookup returns CDR1 SEHNR and CDR2 FQNEAQ (reference sequence). This CDR3 is 15 amino acids long. Trimming stripped 2 bases from V and 4 bases from J, with 14 bases between. CDR3 in amino acids: CASSLSGEYGYGYTF. Written as DNA, the CDR3 is TGTGCCAGCAGCTTATCAGGGGAGTACGGCTATGGCTACACCTTC.

The chain combines TRBV7-9 with TRBJ1-4, with D unclear. The CDR3 is made up of 13 amino acids. The germline V gene has CDR1 SEHNR and CDR2 FQNEAQ (reference sequence). The ends were cut back, 4 bases at V and 4 bases at J, with 7 bases in the middle. CDR3 coding DNA: TGTGCCAGCAGCTCGACAATTAATGAAAAACTGTTTTTT. Residues: CASSSTINEKLFF.

This clone was seen once. The chain links TRBV11-2 to TRBJ2-1; 11 bases are a match to TRBD2. With 3 bases clipped from V and 2 bases from J, the junction kept 0 bases outside the gene matches. The germline V gene has CDR1 SGHAT and CDR2 FQNNGV. This CDR3 is built from 15 residues. CDR3 in amino acids: CASSFSGRAYNEQFF. The CDR3 nucleotides read TGTGCCAGCAGCTTTAGCGGGAGGGCCTACAATGAGCAGTTCTTC.

A few counts support this clone. The rearrangement joins TRBV7-3 to TRBJ2-1; 13 bases agree with TRBD2. The germline CDR1 and CDR2 sequences are SGHTA and FQGTGA. This CDR3 spans 15 amino acids. J was trimmed by 5 bases and V by 5 bases; bases with no gene match: 3. Written as DNA, the CDR3 is TGTGCCAGCAGCCAAGGGACTAGCGGGAACAATGAGCAGTTCTTC. Its protein is CASSQGTSGNNEQFF.

CDR3 nucleotides: TGTGCCAGCAGCTTAGACTGGACTCCTGACTACAATGAGCAGTTCTTC. The encoded protein is CASSLDWTPDYNEQFF. This chain connects TRBV11-1 to TRBJ2-1; TRBD2 might be the D (5 bases). CDR3 length: 16 residues. The V gene's germline CDR1 is SGHAT and CDR2 FQDESV (reference sequence). V was cut by 1 base and J by 3 bases, with 13 bases left in between.

The V gene is TRBV7-2, the J gene TRBJ2-3; 8 nucleotides match TRBD1. The germline V gene has CDR1 SGHTA and CDR2 FQGNSA. The junction had 8 bases not matched to a gene; V was cut back by 4 bases and J by 2 bases. The CDR3 spans 16 residues. The CDR3 DNA sequence: TGTGCCAGCAGCTACTATCAGGGGGCCCACACAGATACGCAGTATTTT. Translated, it gives CASSYYQGAHTDTQYF.